The present T cell receptor beta chain was sequenced within a study of PD-1 blockade in classical Hodgkin lymphoma (TCRdb year 2020). Regarding the research as a whole: Nivolumab dosing was 3 mg/kg intravenously every 2 weeks, continuing until either disease progression or unacceptable toxicity. A peripheral blood immune signature of response to PD-1 blockade in classical Hodgkin lymphoma was defined using TCR beta sequencing and CyTOF.

Comments on this clone: Its antigen is not yet known. Base qualities are missing; no much larger clone stands one base away.

CDR1 and CDR2 (SGHTA, FQGNSA) derive from the germline V gene. The junction carries 19 bases between V and J, which are trimmed by 4 bases and 15 bases respectively. Its CDR3 holds 13 amino acids, cysteine through phenylalanine. Just the 39-base CDR3 DNA is kept, in frame starting at base 1. The Qiagen DNeasy kit was used to extract genomic DNA from unsorted PBMCs and from the negatively selected CD4+ and CD8+ fractions. TCR beta CDR3 regions were amplified by immunoSEQ multiplex PCR using primers annealing to V and J segments. A synthetic immune receptor repertoire was used to minimize amplification bias, and any remaining bias was removed computationally after sequencing. The authors processed their data as follows. Repertoire diversity was quantified as the Shannon entropy index using custom Python scripts. Unsorted, CD4+ and CD8+ repertoires were analyzed separately, except in combined analyses where CD4+ and CD8+ sequences were merged in silico. A clone was considered expanded if an increase in frequency of at least 2-fold after treatment relative to C1D1 was found, and a pseudocount of 0.5 was applied to clones undetected at baseline. Singleton clones were defined as clones with 0 or 1 copy at C1D1, and non-singleton clones were defined as clones with 2 or more copies. Clones expanded in unsorted samples were assigned a CD4+, CD8+ or unknown annotation through matching of protein sequences in sorted samples from the same patient. Wilcoxon tests were applied to paired samples to test diversity changes from C1D1 to C4D1. TCRdb re-hosts the immuneACCESS table, in-frame sequences only. Its copies lack some clones; in the studies checked, an unresolved V gene accounts for under half of them, and the cause for the rest is not known. V, J and clone size reflect that table, while D and trimming were determined from the DNA. For this sample there are approximately 100,000 clones; around 89% appear just once. The biggest ten clones account for about 7.1% of the sample.

Overall study results and their limits: Baseline TCR diversity was reported to be lower in newly diagnosed patients than in healthy donors and to be lower still in relapsed/refractory patients. The study was restricted to a single clinical trial cohort, and the causes of repertoire differences, possibly disease activity or prior therapy, were left undefined. Lower diversity was observed in patients in whom nivolumab was started less than 1 year after ASCT, and these patients were excluded from later analyses so that confounding by immune reconstitution would be avoided. Among trial patients, those achieving complete response had baseline diversity similar to that of newly diagnosed patients, while diversity was significantly lower in partial responders and progressors. By C4D1, a significant rise was seen in CD4+ TCR diversity but not in CD8+ TCR diversity (p=0.0027 vs p=0.16), and the rise was most apparent among complete responders (p=0.02).

The sample's time point label, decoded: cycle 2 day 1 (C2D1) of nivolumab. Every trial patient had relapsed following autologous stem cell transplantation, and prior brentuximab vedotin exposure was what differed among cohorts A, B and C. A total of over 50 patients with relapsed/refractory classical Hodgkin lymphoma made up the trial cohort, and each patient's best overall response was complete response, partial response or progressive disease. Trial patients were treated with single-agent nivolumab in the multi-cohort phase II CheckMate 205 trial. An independent review committee assessed best overall response by applying the 2007 International Working Group response criteria. PBMCs from the trial were collected at three points: immediately before nivolumab initiation (C1D1), and during therapy at cycle 2 day 1 and cycle 4 day 1. After peripheral blood was drawn into 8 mL Vacutainer Cell Preparation Tubes, PBMCs were isolated by centrifugation and then cryopreserved.

The specimen comprised peripheral blood mononuclear cells (PBMCs), sampled before the second cycle of nivolumab. The receptor's source is a human donor with classical Hodgkin lymphoma. This receptor chain uses TRBV7-2 and TRBJ2-1, with TRBD2 perhaps the D gene, on 6 matching bases. The DNA is as follows: TGTGCCAGCAGCTCCGGACCTGGAGGGATTCTGTTCTTC. This is translated as CASSSGPGGILFF.